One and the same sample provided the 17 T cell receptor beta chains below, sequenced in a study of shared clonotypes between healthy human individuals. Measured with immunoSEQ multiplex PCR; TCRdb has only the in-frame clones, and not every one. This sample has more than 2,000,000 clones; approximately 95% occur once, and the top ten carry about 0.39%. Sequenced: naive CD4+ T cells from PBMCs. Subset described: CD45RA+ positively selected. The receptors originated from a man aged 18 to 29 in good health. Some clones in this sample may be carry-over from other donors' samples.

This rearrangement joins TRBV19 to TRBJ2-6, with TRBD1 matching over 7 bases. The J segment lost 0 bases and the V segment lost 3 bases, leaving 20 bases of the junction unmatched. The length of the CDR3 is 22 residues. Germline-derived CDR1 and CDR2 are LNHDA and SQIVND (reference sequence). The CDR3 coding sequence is TGTGCCAGTAGTATTTCCCTTCTGCAGCCGGGACAGCCATTCTCTGGGGCCAACGTCCTGACTTTC. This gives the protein CASSISLLQPGQPFSGANVLTF.

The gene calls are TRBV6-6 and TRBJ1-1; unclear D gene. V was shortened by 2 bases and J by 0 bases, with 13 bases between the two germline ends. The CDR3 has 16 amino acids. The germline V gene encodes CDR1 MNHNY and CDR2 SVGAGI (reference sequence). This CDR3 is CASSYRGEGMNTEAFF. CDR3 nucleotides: TGTGCCAGCAGTTACCGGGGAGAGGGCATGAACACTGAAGCTTTCTTT.

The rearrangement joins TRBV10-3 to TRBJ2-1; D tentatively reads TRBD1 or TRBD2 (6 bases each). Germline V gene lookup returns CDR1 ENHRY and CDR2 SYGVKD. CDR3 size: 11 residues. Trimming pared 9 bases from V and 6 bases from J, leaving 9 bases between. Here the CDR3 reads CAIQGLNEQFF. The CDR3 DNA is TGTGCCATACAGGGACTCAATGAGCAGTTCTTC.

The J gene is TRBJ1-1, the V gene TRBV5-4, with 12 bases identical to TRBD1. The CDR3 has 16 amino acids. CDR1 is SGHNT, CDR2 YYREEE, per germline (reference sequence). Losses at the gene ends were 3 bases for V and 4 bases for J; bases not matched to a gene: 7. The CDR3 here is CASSSGTGGRGTEAFF. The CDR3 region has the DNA TGTGCCAGCAGCTCCGGGACAGGGGGCAGGGGCACTGAAGCTTTCTTT.

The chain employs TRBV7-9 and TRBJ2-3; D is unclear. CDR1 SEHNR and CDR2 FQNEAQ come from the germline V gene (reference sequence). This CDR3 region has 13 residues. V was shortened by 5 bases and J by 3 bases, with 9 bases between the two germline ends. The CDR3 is CASSPDGTDTQYF. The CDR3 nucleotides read TGTGCCAGCAGCCCCGATGGGACAGATACGCAGTATTTT.

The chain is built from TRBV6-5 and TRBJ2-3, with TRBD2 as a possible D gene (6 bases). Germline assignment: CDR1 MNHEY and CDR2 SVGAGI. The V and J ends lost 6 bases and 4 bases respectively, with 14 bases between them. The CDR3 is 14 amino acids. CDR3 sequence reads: CASRDPGVADTQYF. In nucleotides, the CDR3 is TGTGCCAGCAGAGACCCGGGGGTCGCAGATACGCAGTATTTT.

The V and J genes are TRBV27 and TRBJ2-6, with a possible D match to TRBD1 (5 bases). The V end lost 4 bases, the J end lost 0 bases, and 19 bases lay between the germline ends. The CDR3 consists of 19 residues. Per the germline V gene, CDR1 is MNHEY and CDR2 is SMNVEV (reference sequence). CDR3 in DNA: TGTGCCAGCAGTTCCGAAGGTGTGGGGCGGAGCTCTGGGGCCAACGTCCTGACTTTC. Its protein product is CASSSEGVGRSSGANVLTF.

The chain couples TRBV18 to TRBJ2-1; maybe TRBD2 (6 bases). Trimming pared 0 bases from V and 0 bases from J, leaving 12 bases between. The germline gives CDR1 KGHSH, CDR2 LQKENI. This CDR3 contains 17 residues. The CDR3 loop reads CASSPPGRGYSYNEQFF. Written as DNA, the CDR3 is TGTGCCAGCTCACCACCGGGGCGGGGTTACTCCTACAATGAGCAGTTCTTC.

CDR3: CSADREDTQYF. As DNA, the CDR3 is TGCAGCGCTGACAGGGAGGATACGCAGTATTTT. J is TRBJ2-3 and V is TRBV29-1; 7 positions match TRBD1. Unmatched junction bases numbered 4, after V lost 7 bases and J lost 6 bases. Germline V gene lookup returns CDR1 SQVTM and CDR2 ANQGSEA. The CDR3 is 11 amino acids.

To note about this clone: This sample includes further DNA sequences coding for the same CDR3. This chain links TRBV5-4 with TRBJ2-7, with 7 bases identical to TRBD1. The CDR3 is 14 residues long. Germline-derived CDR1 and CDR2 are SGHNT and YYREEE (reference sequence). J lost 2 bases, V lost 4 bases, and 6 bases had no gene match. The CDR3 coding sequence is TGTGCCAGCAGCCCTAGACAGGGCACCTACGAGCAGTACTTC. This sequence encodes CASSPRQGTYEQYF.

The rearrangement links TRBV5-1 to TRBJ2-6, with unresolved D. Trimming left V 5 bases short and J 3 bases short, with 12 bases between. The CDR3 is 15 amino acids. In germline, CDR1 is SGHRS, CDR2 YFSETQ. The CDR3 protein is CASSVRVDGANVLTF. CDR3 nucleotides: TGCGCCAGCAGTGTTAGGGTAGATGGGGCCAACGTCCTGACTTTC.

For the CDR3, the DNA is TGTGCCAGCAGTCCACTAGCGGGAGGGCTCGATGAGCAGTTCTTC. This sequence encodes CASSPLAGGLDEQFF. The V call is TRBV28, the J call TRBJ2-1, with 13 bases aligning to TRBD2. Germline V gene data show CDR1 as MDHEN and CDR2 as SYDVKM. J gave up 8 bases and V 5 bases, and 6 bases lay outside the gene matches. The CDR3 consists of 15 residues.

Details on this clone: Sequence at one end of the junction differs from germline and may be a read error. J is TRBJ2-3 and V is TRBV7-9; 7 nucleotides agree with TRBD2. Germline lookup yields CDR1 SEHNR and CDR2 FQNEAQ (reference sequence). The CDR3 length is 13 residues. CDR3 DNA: TGCAGTACCAGCGGGATAGGAGAAGATACGCAGTATTTT. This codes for CSTSGIGEDTQYF.

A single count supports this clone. CDR3 in amino acids: CASSQDLRTLNTEAFF. CDR3 nucleotide sequence: TGCGCCAGCAGCCAAGATCTTAGGACACTGAACACTGAAGCTTTCTTT. The chain recombines TRBV4-1 with TRBJ1-1, with D possibly being TRBD1 (5 bases). The CDR3 extends over 16 amino acids. CDR1 is MGHRA and CDR2 is YSYEKL in the germline V gene. V shed 0 bases and J shed 0 bases, with 11 bases lying between them.

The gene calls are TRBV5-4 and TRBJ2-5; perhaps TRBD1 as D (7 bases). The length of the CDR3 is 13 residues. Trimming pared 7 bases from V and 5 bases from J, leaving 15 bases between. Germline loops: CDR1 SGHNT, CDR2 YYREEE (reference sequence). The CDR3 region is CASGQVGGETQYF. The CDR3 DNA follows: TGTGCCAGCGGACAGGTCGGAGGGGAGACCCAGTACTTC. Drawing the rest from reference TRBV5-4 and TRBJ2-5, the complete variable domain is ETGVTQSPTHLIKTRGQQVTLRCSSQSGHNTVSWYQQALGQGPQFIFQYYREEENGRGNFPPRFSGLQFPNYSSELNVNALELDDSALYLCASGQVGGETQYFGPGTRLLVL.

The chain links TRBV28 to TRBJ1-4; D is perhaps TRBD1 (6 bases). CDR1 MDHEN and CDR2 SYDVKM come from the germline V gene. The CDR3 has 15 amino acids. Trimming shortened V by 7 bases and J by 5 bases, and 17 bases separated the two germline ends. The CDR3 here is CASTGGGGYNEKLFF. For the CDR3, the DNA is TGTGCCAGCACCGGAGGGGGAGGTTACAATGAAAAACTGTTTTTT.

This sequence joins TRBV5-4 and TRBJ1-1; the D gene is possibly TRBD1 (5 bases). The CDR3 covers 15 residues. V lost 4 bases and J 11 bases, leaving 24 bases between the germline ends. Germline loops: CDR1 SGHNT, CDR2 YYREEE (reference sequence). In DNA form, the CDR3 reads TGTGCCAGCAGCCCCGGAGGATGGGGGATTGGAAAGGCTTTCTTT. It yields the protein CASSPGGWGIGKAFF.